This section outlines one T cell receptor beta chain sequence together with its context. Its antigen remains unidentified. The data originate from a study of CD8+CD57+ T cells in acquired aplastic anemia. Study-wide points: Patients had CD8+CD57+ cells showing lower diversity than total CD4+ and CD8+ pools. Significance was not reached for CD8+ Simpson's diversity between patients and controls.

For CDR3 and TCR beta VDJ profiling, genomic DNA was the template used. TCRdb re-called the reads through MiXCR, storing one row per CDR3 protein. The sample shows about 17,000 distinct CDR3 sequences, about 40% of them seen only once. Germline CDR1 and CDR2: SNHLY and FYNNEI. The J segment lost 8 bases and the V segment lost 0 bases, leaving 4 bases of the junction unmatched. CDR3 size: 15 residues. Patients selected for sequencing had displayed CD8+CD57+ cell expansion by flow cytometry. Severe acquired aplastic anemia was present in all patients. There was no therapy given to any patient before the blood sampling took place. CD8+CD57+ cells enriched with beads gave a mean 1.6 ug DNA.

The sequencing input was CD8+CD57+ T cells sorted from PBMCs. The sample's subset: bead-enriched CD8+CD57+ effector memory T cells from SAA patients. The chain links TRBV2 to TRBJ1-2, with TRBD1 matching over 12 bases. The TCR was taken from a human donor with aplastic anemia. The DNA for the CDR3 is TGTGCCAGCAGTGAAGCGGGACAGGGGGCGAGAGGCTACACCTTC. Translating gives CASSEAGQGARGYTF. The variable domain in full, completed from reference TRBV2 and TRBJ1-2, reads EPEVTQTPSHQVTQMGQEVILRCVPISNHLYFYWYRQILGQKVEFLVSFYNNEISEKSEIFDDQFSVERPDGSNFTLKIRSTKLEDSAMYFCASSEAGQGARGYTFGSGTRLTVV.